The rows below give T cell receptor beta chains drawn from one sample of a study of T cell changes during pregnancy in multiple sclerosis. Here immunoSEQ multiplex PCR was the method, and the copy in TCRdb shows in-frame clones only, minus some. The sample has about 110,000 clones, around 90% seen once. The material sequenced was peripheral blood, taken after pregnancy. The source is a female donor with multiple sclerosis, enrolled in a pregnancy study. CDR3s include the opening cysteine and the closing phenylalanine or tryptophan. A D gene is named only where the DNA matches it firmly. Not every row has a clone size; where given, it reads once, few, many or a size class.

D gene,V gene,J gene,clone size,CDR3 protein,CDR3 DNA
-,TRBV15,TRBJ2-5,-,CATCSAGRETQYF,TGTGCCACCTGTTCGGCCGGGAGAGAGACCCAGTACTTC
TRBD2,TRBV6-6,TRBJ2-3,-,CASSSSRAGADTQYF,TGTGCCAGCAGTTCCAGCAGGGCGGGGGCAGATACGCAGTATTTT
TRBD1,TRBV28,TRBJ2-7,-,CASSFPPGQGAYEQYF,TGTGCCAGCAGTTTTCCTCCGGGACAGGGGGCCTACGAGCAGTACTTC
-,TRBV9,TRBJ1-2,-,CASSVTVSFNYGYTF,TGTGCCAGCAGCGTAACAGTCAGCTTTAACTATGGCTACACCTTC
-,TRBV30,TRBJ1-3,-,CAWSPGSGNTIYF,TGTGCCTGGAGCCCAGGGTCTGGAAACACCATATATTTT
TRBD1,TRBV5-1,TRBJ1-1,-,CASSLWTGEATEAFF,TGCGCCAGCAGCTTGTGGACAGGGGAAGCCACTGAAGCTTTCTTT
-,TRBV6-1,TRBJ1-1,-,CASSSRVNTEAFF,TGTGCCAGCAGCTCGAGGGTGAACACTGAAGCTTTCTTT
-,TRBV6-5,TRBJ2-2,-,CASRPGLENTGELFF,TGTGCCAGCAGGCCGGGATTGGAGAACACCGGGGAGCTGTTTTTT
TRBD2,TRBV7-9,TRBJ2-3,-,CASSRPGTSPPDTQYF,TGTGCCAGCAGCCGTCCCGGGACTAGCCCTCCAGATACGCAGTATTTT
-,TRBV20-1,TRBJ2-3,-,CSATSTDTQYF,TGCAGTGCTACTAGCACAGATACGCAGTATTTT
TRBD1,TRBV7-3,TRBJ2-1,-,CASSSTQGQYNEQFF,TGTGCCAGCAGCTCTACACAGGGGCAGTACAATGAGCAGTTCTTC
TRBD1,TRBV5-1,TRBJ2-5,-,CASSFGTAVETQYF,TGCGCCAGCAGCTTTGGGACAGCGGTGGAGACCCAGTACTTC
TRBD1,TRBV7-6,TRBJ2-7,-,CASSPQPVTGSEQYF,TGTGCCAGCAGCCCCCAGCCCGTGACAGGGAGCGAGCAGTACTTC
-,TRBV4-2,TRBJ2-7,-,CASSPGEGGDEQYF,TGTGCCAGCAGCCCGGGCGAGGGGGGGGACGAGCAGTACTTC
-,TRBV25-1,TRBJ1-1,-,CASAAGVRTEAFF,TGTGCCAGCGCCGCAGGGGTGAGAACTGAAGCTTTCTTT
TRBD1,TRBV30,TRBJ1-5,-,CAWRGDRDQPQHF,TGTGCCTGGAGGGGGGACAGGGACCAGCCCCAGCATTTT
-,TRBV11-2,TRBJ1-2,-,CASSLNRVGYGYTF,TGTGCCAGCAGCTTAAACAGGGTCGGCTATGGCTACACCTTC
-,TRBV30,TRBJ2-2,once,CAWSVRGIPFTGELFF,TGTGCCTGGAGTGTACGAGGAATACCTTTTACCGGGGAGCTGTTTTTT
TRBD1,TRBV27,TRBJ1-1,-,CASRTGGYTEAFF,TGTGCCAGCAGGACAGGGGGGTACACTGAAGCTTTCTTT
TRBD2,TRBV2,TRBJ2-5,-,CASEAGVYQETQYF,TGTGCCAGCGAAGCGGGGGTGTACCAAGAGACCCAGTACTTC
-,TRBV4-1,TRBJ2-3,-,CASSQPARTDTQYF,TGCGCCAGCAGCCAACCAGCGCGAACAGATACGCAGTATTTT
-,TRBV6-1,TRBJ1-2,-,CASTRSFYGYTF,TGTGCCAGCACTCGTTCTTTCTATGGCTACACCTTC
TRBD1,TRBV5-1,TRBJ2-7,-,CASRLQGRTYEQYF,TGCGCCAGCAGGTTACAGGGGAGAACCTACGAGCAGTACTTC
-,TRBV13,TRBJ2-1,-,CASSLGRTYGEQFF,TGTGCCAGCAGCTTAGGCCGAACTTACGGTGAGCAGTTCTTC
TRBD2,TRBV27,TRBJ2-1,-,CASSFRTSGEQFF,TGTGCCAGCAGTTTCAGGACTAGCGGGGAGCAGTTCTTC
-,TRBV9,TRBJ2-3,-,CASSFDSPAPTDTQYF,TGTGCCAGCAGCTTCGACTCCCCTGCACCCACAGATACGCAGTATTTT
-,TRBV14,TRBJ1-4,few,CASSQVQGLREKLFF,TGTGCCAGCAGCCAAGTCCAGGGGTTAAGAGAAAAACTGTTTTTT
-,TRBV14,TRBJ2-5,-,CASSQAWSLGQETQYF,TGTGCCAGCAGCCAAGCTTGGAGCTTGGGTCAAGAGACCCAGTACTTC
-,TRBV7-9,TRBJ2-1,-,CASSLDASSYNEQFF,TGTGCCAGCAGCTTAGACGCGAGCTCCTACAATGAGCAGTTCTTC
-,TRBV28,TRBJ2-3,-,CASSPRTSSSTDTQYF,TGTGCCAGCAGTCCCCGGACAAGTTCTAGCACAGATACGCAGTATTTT
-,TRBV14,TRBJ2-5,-,CASSRPVGAQMETQYF,TGTGCCAGCAGCCGCCCGGTAGGGGCGCAAATGGAGACCCAGTACTTC
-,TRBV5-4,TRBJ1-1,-,CASSLGGGVLVPSTEAFF,TGTGCCAGCAGCTTGGGGGGGGGAGTGTTAGTACCGAGCACTGAAGCTTTCTTT
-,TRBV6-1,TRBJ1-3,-,CASSESGIGNTIYF,TGTGCCAGCAGTGAATCAGGTATCGGAAACACCATATATTTT
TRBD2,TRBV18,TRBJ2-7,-,CASSLPGLAGKQYF,TGTGCCAGCTCACTTCCAGGACTAGCGGGAAAGCAGTACTTC
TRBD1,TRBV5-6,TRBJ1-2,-,CASSLDRGNYGYTF,TGTGCCAGCAGCTTGGACAGGGGAAACTATGGCTACACCTTC
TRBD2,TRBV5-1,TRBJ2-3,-,CASSPRLAGLKDTQYF,TGCGCCAGCAGCCCAAGACTAGCGGGGCTGAAAGATACGCAGTATTTT
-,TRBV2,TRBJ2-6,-,CASRARSGANVLTF,TGTGCCAGCAGAGCTCGCTCTGGGGCCAACGTCCTGACTTTC
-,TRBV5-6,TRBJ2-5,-,CASSSPGVQETQYF,TGTGCCAGCAGCAGCCCGGGTGTCCAAGAGACCCAGTACTTC
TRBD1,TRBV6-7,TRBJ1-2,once,CASSRGTGCFMRIDGYTF,TGTGCCAGCAGTCGAGGGACAGGGTGTTTTATGAGAATCGATGGCTACACCTTC
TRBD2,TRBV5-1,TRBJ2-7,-,CASSLSGGRRSYEQYF,TGCGCCAGCAGCCTGTCGGGGGGGCGCAGGTCCTACGAGCAGTACTTC
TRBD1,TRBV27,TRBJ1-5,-,CASSLPETGVVNQPQHF,TGTGCCAGCAGTTTACCCGAAACAGGGGTCGTCAATCAGCCCCAGCATTTT
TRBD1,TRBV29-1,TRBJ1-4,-,CSATGTGEGKLFF,TGCAGCGCGACCGGGACAGGGGAAGGAAAACTGTTTTTT
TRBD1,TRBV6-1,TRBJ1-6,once,CASRTGQTNSPLHF,TGTGCCAGTCGGACAGGGCAAACTAATTCACCCCTCCACTTT
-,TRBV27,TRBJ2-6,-,CASSQTVPGANVLTF,TGTGCCAGCAGCCAGACAGTACCTGGGGCCAACGTCCTGACTTTC
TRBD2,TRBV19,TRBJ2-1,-,CASSVGLAGYNEQFF,TGTGCCAGTAGTGTGGGACTAGCGGGATACAATGAGCAGTTCTTC
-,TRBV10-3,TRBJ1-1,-,CAIREGQNTEAFF,TGTGCCATCAGGGAGGGACAGAACACTGAAGCTTTCTTT
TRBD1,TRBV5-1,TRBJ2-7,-,CASSHDRGSYEQYF,TGCGCCAGCAGCCACGACAGGGGGAGCTACGAGCAGTACTTC
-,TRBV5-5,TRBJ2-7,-,CASSLSTGGVYEQYF,TGTGCCAGCAGCTTAAGCACAGGGGGGGTCTACGAGCAGTACTTC
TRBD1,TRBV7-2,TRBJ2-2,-,CASSPRTGNTGELFF,TGTGCCAGCAGCCCTAGGACAGGGAACACCGGGGAGCTGTTTTTT
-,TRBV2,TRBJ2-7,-,CASSGAPDLFSYEQYF,TGTGCCAGCAGTGGGGCCCCGGATCTCTTCTCCTACGAGCAGTACTTC
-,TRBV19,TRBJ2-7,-,CASMDTNSYEQYF,TGTGCCAGCATGGACACGAACTCCTACGAGCAGTACTTC
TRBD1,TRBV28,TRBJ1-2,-,CASGPRAGGPYGYTF,TGTGCCAGCGGGCCCCGGGCAGGGGGTCCGTATGGCTACACCTTC
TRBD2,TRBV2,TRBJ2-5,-,CASSVGLAGPQETQYF,TGTGCCAGCAGTGTGGGACTAGCGGGCCCACAAGAGACCCAGTACTTC
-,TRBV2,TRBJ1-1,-,CASPLGGEAFF,TGTGCCAGCCCCCTAGGGGGTGAAGCTTTCTTT
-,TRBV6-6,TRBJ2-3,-,CASSYPDSHGADTQYF,TGTGCCAGCAGTTACCCGGACAGCCACGGAGCAGATACGCAGTATTTT
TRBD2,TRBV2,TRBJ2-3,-,CASSGGGLAARDTQYF,TGTGCCAGCAGTGGGGGAGGGCTAGCCGCCAGAGATACGCAGTATTTT
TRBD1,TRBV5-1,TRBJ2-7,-,CASSGGTGGREQYF,TGCGCCAGCAGCGGCGGGACAGGGGGGCGGGAGCAGTACTTC